This T cell receptor beta chain was recovered during a study of cytomegalovirus exposure and HLA in healthy donors. General study points: Generally TCR sequences proved uncommon, though certain public TCRs appeared in numerous donors.

This clone came up a few times. What it binds is unknown. Libraries were prepared by immunoSEQ multiplex PCR; TCRdb keeps only in-frame clonotypes and omits some of them. The table records around 300,000 clones, roughly 85% of them present only once. The germline V gene encodes CDR1 SQVTM and CDR2 ANQGSEA. V lost 5 bases and J 2 bases, leaving 9 bases between the germline ends. The CDR3 has 12 amino acids. The clonotype was recovered from a woman younger than 35 in good health and CMV-seronegative. The rearrangement links TRBV29-1 to TRBJ1-1; D call uncertain. The sequencing sample was made of PBMCs. The CDR3 here is CSVSEGNTEAFF. The CDR3, as DNA: TGCAGCGTTTCTGAGGGAAACACTGAAGCTTTCTTT.